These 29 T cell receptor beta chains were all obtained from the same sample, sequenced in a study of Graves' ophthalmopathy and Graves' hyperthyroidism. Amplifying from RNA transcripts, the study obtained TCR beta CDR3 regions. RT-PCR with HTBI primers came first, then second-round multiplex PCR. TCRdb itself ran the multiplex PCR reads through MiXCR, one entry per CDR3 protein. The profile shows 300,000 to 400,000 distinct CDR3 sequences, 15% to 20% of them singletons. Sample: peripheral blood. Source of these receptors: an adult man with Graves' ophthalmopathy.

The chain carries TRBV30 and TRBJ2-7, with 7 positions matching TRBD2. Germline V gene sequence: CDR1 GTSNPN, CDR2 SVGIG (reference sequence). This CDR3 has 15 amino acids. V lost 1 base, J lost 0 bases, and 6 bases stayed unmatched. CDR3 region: CAWSASGTSSYEQYF. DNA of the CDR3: TGTGCCTGGAGTGCTAGCGGCACAAGCTCCTACGAGCAGTACTTC.

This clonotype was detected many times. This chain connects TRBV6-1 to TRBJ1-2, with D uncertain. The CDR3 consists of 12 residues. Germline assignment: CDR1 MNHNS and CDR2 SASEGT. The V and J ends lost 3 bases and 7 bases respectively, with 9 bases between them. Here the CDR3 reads CASSEETSGYTF. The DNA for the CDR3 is TGTGCCAGCAGTGAGGAGACAAGTGGCTACACCTTC.

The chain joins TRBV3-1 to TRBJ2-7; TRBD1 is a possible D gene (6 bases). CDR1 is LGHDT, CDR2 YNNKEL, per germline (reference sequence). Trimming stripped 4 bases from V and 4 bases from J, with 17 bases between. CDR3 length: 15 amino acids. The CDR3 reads CASSLSEGQGYEQYF. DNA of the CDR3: TGTGCCAGCAGCCTCTCAGAGGGGCAGGGGTACGAGCAGTACTTC.

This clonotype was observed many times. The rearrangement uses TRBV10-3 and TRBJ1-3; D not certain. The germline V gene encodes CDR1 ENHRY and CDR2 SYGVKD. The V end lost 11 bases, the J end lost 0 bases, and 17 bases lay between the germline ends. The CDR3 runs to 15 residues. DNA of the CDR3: TGTGCCCCCATCCAGGCATTTTCCTCTGGAAACACCATATATTTT. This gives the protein CAPIQAFSSGNTIYF.

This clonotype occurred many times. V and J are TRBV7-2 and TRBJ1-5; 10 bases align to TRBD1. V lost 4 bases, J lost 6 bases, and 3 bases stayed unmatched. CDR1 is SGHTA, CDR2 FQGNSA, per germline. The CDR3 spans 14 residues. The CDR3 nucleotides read TGTGCCAGCAGCTCGACAGGGGGCGTTCAGCCCCAGCATTTT. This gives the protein CASSSTGGVQPQHF.

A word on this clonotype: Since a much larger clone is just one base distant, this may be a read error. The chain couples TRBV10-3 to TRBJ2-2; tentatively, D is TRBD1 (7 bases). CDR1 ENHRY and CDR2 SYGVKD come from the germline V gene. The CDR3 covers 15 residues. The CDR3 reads CAISLRTGMEGELSF. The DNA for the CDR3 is TGTGCCATCAGTCTCCGGACAGGAATGGAGGGGGAGCTGTCTTTT.

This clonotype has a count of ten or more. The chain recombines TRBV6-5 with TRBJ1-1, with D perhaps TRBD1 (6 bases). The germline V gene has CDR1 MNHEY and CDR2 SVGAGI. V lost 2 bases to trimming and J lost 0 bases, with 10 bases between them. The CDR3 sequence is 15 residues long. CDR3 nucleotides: TGTGCCAGCAGTTACCCGGGGGCAATGAACACTGAAGCTTTCTTT. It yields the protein CASSYPGAMNTEAFF.

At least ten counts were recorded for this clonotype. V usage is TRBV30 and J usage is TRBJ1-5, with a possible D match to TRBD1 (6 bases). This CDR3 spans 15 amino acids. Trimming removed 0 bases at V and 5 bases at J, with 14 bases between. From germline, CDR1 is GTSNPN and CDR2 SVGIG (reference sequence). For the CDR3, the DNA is TGTGCCTGGAGTGTACGGGGGGGGGCATATCAGCCCCAGCATTTT. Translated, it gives CAWSVRGGAYQPQHF. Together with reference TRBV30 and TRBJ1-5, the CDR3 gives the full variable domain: SQTIHQWPATLVQPVGSPLSLECTVEGTSNPNLYWYRQAAGRGLQLLFYSVGIGQISSEVPQNLSASRPQDRQFILSSKKLLLSDSGFYLCAWSVRGGAYQPQHFGDGTRLSIL.

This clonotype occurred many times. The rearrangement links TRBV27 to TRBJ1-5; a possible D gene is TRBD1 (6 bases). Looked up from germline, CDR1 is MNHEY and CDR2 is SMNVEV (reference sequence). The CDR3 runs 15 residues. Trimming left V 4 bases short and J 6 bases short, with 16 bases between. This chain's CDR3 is CASSSSTGFVQPQHF. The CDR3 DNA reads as TGTGCCAGCAGTTCCTCTACAGGGTTTGTTCAGCCCCAGCATTTT.

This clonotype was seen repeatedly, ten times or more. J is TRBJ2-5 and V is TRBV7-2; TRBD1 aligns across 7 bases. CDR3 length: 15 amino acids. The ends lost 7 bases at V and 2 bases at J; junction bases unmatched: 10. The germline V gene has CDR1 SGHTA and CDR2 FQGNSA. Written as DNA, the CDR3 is TGTGCCAGCAATGTCGAGGGGGCCAGACAAGAGACCCAGTACTTC. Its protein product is CASNVEGARQETQYF.

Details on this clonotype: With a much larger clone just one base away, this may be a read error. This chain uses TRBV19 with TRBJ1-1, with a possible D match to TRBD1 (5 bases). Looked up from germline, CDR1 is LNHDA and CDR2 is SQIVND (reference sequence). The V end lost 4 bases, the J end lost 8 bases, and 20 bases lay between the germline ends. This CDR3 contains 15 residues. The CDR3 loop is CASSRGGTSIAEAFF. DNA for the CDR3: TGTGCCAGTAGTAGGGGAGGGACCTCTATAGCCGAAGCTTTCTTT.

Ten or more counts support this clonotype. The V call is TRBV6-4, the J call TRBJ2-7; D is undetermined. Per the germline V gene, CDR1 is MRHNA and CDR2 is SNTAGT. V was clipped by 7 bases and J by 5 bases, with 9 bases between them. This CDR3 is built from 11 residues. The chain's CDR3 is CASTSLHEQYF. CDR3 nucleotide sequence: TGTGCCAGCACTAGTCTCCACGAGCAGTACTTC.

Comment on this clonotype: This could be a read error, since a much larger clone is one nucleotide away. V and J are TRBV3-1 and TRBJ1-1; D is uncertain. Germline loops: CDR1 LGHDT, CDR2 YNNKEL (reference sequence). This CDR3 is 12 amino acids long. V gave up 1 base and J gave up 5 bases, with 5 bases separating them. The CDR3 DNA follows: TGTGCCAGCAGCCAAGTCGAGACTGAAGCTTTCTTT. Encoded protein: CASSQVETEAFF.

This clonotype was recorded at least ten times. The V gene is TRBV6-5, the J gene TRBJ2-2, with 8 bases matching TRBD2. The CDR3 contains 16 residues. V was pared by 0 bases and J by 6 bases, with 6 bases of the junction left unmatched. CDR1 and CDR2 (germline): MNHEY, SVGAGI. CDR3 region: CASSYSAGVYAGELFF. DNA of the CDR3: TGTGCCAGCAGTTACTCAGCGGGAGTGTACGCCGGGGAGCTGTTTTTT.

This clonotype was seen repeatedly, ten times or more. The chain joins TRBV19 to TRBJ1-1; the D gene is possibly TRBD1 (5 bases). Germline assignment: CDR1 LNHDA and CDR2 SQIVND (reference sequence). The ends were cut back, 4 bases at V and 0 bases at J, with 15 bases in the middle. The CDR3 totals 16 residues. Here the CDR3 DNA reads TGTGCCAGTAGTAACCGGGCAGGGACCCTGAACACTGAAGCTTTCTTT. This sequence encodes CASSNRAGTLNTEAFF.

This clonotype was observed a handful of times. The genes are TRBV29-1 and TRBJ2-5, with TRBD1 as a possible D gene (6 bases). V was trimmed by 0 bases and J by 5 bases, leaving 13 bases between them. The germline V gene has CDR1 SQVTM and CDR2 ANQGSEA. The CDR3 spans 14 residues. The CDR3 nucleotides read TGCAGCGTTGAAGAGACAGGTTTCAGGGAGACCCAGTACTTC. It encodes CSVEETGFRETQYF.

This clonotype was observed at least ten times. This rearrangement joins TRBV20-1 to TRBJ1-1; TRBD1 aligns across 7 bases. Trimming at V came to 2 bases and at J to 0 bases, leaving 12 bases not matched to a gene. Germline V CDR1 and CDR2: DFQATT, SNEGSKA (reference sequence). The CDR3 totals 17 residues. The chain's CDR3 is CSARRALGQNMNTEAFF. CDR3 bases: TGCAGTGCTAGAAGGGCCCTGGGACAGAACATGAACACTGAAGCTTTCTTT.

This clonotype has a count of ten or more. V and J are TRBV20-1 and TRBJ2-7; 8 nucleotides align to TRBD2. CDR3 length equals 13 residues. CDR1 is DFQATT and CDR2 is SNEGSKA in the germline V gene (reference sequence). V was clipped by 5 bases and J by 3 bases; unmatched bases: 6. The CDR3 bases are TGCAGTGCTCCCGCGGGAGGACACTACGAGCAGTACTTC. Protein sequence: CSAPAGGHYEQYF.

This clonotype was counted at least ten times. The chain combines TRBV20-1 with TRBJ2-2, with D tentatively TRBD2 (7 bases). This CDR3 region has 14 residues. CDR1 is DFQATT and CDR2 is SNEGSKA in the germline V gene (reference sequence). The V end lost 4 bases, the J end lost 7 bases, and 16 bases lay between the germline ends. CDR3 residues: CSAKSGGQGGELFF. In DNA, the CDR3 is TGCAGTGCTAAATCCGGGGGGCAGGGCGGGGAGCTGTTTTTT.

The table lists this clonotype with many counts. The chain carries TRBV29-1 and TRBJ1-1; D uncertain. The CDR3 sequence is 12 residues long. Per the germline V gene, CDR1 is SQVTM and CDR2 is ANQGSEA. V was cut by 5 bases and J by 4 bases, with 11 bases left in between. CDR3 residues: CSVKVGGTEAFF. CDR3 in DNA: TGCAGCGTTAAGGTTGGCGGCACTGAAGCTTTCTTT.

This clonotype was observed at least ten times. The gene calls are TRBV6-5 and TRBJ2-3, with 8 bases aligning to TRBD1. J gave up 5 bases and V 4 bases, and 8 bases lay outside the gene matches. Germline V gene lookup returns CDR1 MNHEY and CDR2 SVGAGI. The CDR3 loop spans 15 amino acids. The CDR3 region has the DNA TGTGCCAGCAGTTCTCAACAGGGGGGCGAAGATACGCAGTATTTT. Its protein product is CASSSQQGGEDTQYF.

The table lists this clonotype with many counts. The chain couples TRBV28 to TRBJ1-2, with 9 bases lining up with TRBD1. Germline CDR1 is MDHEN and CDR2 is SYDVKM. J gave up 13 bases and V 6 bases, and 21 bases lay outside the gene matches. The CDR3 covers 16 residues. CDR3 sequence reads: CASSLPQDPGQGYPTF. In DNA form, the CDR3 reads TGTGCCAGCAGCTTGCCCCAGGATCCGGGACAGGGATATCCCACCTTC.

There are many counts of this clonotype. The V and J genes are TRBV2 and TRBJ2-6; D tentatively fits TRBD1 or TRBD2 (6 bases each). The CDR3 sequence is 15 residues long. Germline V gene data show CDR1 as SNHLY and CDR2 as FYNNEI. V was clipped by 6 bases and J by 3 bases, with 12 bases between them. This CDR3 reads CASRIGGLGANVLTF. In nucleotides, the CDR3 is TGTGCCAGCAGGATAGGGGGGCTTGGGGCCAACGTCCTGACTTTC.

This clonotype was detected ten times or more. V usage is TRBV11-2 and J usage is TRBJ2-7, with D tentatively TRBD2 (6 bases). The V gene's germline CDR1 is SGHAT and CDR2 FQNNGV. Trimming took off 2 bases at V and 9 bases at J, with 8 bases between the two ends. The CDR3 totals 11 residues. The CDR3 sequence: CASSLWGGQYF. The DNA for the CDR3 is TGTGCCAGCAGCTTATGGGGAGGGCAGTACTTC. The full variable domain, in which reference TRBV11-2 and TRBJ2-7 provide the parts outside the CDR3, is EAGVAQSPRYKIIEKRQSVAFWCNPISGHATLYWYQQILGQGPKLLIQFQNNGVVDDSQLPKDRFSAERLKGVDSTLKIQPAKLEDSAVYLCASSLWGGQYFGPGTRLTVT.

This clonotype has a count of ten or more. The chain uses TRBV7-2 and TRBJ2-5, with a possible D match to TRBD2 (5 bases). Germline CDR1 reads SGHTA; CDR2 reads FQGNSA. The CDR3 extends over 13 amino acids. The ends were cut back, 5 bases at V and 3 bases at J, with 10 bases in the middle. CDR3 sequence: CASSGPGKETQYF. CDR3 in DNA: TGTGCCAGCAGCGGGCCGGGAAAAGAGACCCAGTACTTC. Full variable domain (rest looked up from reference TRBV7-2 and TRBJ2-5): GAGVSQSPSNKVTEKGKDVELRCDPISGHTALYWYRQSLGQGLEFLIYFQGNSAPDKSGLPSDRFSAERTGGSVSTLTIQRTQQEDSAVYLCASSGPGKETQYFGPGTRLLVL.

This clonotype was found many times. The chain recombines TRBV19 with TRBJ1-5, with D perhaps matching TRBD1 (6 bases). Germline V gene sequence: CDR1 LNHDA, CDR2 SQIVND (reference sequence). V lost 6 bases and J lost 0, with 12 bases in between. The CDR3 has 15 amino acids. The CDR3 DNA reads TGTGCCAGTAGAAGACAGGTAAATAGCAATCAGCCCCAGCATTTT. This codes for CASRRQVNSNQPQHF.

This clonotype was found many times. The CDR3 DNA reads as TGTGCCAGCAGTCCAGGCAGAGATTCACCCCTCCACTTT. It specifies CASSPGRDSPLHF. V and J are TRBV6-1 and TRBJ1-6; D not certain. The V gene's germline CDR1 is MNHNS and CDR2 SASEGT. The CDR3 runs to 13 residues. Trimming took off 5 bases at V and 8 bases at J, with 10 bases between the two ends.

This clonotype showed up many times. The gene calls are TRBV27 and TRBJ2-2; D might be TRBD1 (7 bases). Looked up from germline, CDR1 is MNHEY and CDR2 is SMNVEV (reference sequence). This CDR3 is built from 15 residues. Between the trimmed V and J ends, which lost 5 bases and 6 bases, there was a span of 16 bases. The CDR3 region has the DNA TGTGCCAGCAGTCCCCAGGGGGGCTTTCCCGGGGAGCTGTTTTTT. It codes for CASSPQGGFPGELFF.

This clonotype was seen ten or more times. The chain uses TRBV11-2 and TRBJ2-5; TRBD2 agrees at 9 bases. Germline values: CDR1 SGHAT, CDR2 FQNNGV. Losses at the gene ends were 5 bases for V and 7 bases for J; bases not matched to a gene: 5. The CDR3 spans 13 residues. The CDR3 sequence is CASSLAGSGTQYF. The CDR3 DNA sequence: TGTGCCAGCAGCCTAGCGGGGTCAGGGACCCAGTACTTC.